The 31 T cell receptor beta chains below were found in one sample sequenced in a study of T cell changes during pregnancy in multiple sclerosis. Clones were read by immunoSEQ multiplex PCR, and TCRdb kept only the in-frame ones, dropping some. This sample has approximately 87,000 clones; about 90% occur once, and the top ten carry 0.45% to 0.55%. The material sequenced was CD4+ T cells from peripheral blood mononuclear cells, taken in the second trimester of pregnancy. Receptors originate from a female donor with multiple sclerosis, enrolled in a pregnancy study.

This rearrangement joins TRBV4-1 to TRBJ2-3, with TRBD2 matching over 11 bases. J was trimmed by 4 bases and V by 3 bases; bases with no gene match: 9. Germline V gene data show CDR1 as MGHRA and CDR2 as YSYEKL. CDR3 length: 17 residues. CDR3 protein: CASSQLAGGVLADTQYF. CDR3 sequence (DNA): TGCGCCAGCAGCCAGTTAGCGGGAGGGGTCTTGGCAGATACGCAGTATTTT.

The gene calls are TRBV28 and TRBJ2-5, with D possibly matching TRBD2 (5 bases). The CDR3 runs 16 residues. V shed 3 bases and J shed 4 bases, with 18 bases lying between them. Germline CDR1 reads MDHEN; CDR2 reads SYDVKM. The CDR3 spells CASSFHPGSGGETQYF. The CDR3 nucleotides are TGTGCCAGCAGTTTCCACCCAGGCTCCGGAGGAGAGACCCAGTACTTC.

This sequence joins TRBV4-1 and TRBJ2-7; D is possibly TRBD1 (5 bases). Trimming took 2 bases from V and 1 from J, leaving 9 bases between them. This CDR3 is 14 amino acids long. Germline lookup yields CDR1 MGHRA and CDR2 YSYEKL. CDR3 nucleotides: TGCGCCAGCAGCCAAACAGGTTCTTCCTACGAGCAGTACTTC. Translated: CASSQTGSSYEQYF.

CDR3 nucleotides: TGTGCCAGCAGCTATATAGGGGGTAATCAGCCCCAGCATTTT. Its translation is CASSYIGGNQPQHF. J is TRBJ1-5 and V is TRBV7-2; possibly TRBD1 for D (6 bases). The length of the CDR3 is 14 residues. V lost 4 bases to trimming and J lost 4 bases, with 11 bases between them. Germline V gene lookup returns CDR1 SGHTA and CDR2 FQGNSA.

The rearrangement joins TRBV5-4 to TRBJ2-1; tentatively, D is TRBD1 (5 bases). This CDR3 is built from 14 residues. Per germline, CDR1 SGHNT and CDR2 YYREEE (reference sequence). Trimming shortened V by 4 bases and J by 0 bases, and 8 bases separated the two germline ends. CDR3 loop: CASSQGDSYNEQFF. The DNA for the CDR3 is TGTGCCAGCAGCCAGGGTGACTCCTACAATGAGCAGTTCTTC.

The chain is built from TRBV18 and TRBJ2-1; 8 bases match TRBD2. The V gene end was trimmed by 6 bases and the J gene end by 9 bases; junction bases not matched to a gene: 13. Per the germline V gene, CDR1 is KGHSH and CDR2 is LQKENI. The CDR3 sequence is 15 residues long. The CDR3, as DNA: TGTGCCAGCTCCCCCCGCCCGGGCGGGGGGTTTGAGCAGTTCTTC. Its translation: CASSPRPGGGFEQFF.

V is TRBV29-1 and J is TRBJ2-2, with TRBD1 as a possible D gene (5 bases). CDR1 and CDR2 (germline): SQVTM, ANQGSEA. V was clipped by 4 bases and J by 6 bases, with 9 bases between them. The CDR3 contains 12 residues. The CDR3 sequence is CSVVRAAGELFF. The CDR3 region has the DNA TGCAGCGTTGTCAGGGCGGCCGGGGAGCTGTTTTTT.

This chain uses TRBV19 with TRBJ1-1; D remains ambiguous. This CDR3 has 18 amino acids. Germline assignment: CDR1 LNHDA and CDR2 SQIVND (reference sequence). The V and J ends lost 0 bases and 3 bases respectively, with 20 bases between them. DNA for the CDR3: TGTGCCAGTAGTATAGACCGGGGTCGGACTTGGTTCGACACTGAAGCTTTCTTT. Protein sequence: CASSIDRGRTWFDTEAFF.

CDR3 sequence (DNA): TGCGCCAGCAGCTTGACGGTAAACACCGGGGAGCTGTTTTTT. This translates into CASSLTVNTGELFF. The chain couples TRBV5-1 to TRBJ2-2, with D unclear. There are 14 residues in the CDR3. Per the germline V gene, CDR1 is SGHRS and CDR2 is YFSETQ. Trimming cost V 1 base and J 2 bases, with 6 bases left between them.

In its sample, this clone was seen many times. The genes are TRBV7-9 and TRBJ1-2, with D possibly TRBD1 on 6 matching bases. This CDR3 has 13 amino acids. Germline CDR1 is SEHNR and CDR2 is FQNEAQ (reference sequence). The V and J ends lost 2 bases and 7 bases respectively, with 11 bases between them. The CDR3 region is CASSLPQGTGYTF. For the CDR3, the DNA is TGTGCCAGCAGCTTACCCCAGGGGACTGGCTACACCTTC.

The genes are TRBV9 and TRBJ2-2, with 8 bases fitting TRBD1. Germline values: CDR1 SGDLS, CDR2 YYNGEE. Trimming at V came to 0 bases and at J to 6 bases, leaving 4 bases not matched to a gene. The CDR3 length is 15 residues. CDR3 amino acids: CASSVVPTGAGELFF. The CDR3 DNA reads as TGTGCCAGCAGCGTAGTCCCGACAGGGGCCGGGGAGCTGTTTTTT.

The V call is TRBV4-1, the J call TRBJ2-7, with TRBD1 matching over 12 bases. The germline V gene has CDR1 MGHRA and CDR2 YSYEKL. V gave up 0 bases and J gave up 9 bases; unmatched junction bases: 6. The CDR3 has 15 amino acids. The CDR3 DNA reads as TGCGCCAGCAGCCAAGACCGGGACAGGGGGCGGGTGCAGTACTTC. This translates into CASSQDRDRGRVQYF.

J is TRBJ2-7 and V is TRBV9, with 16 bases fitting TRBD2. Germline CDR1 and CDR2: SGDLS and YYNGEE. The CDR3 extends over 15 amino acids. V lost 4 bases, J lost 5 bases, and 3 bases stayed unmatched. The CDR3 loop is CASSTGTSGRDEQYF. CDR3 DNA: TGTGCCAGCAGCACTGGGACTAGCGGGAGGGACGAGCAGTACTTC.

The V call is TRBV5-6, the J call TRBJ2-1; 10 bases line up with TRBD1. CDR3 length: 16 residues. CDR1 and CDR2 from the germline V gene are SGHDT and YYEEEE. V lost 1 base, J lost 9 bases, and 10 bases stayed unmatched. CDR3 in DNA: TGTGCCAGCAGCTTGTTGCGAGGGACAGGGGTAAGTGAGCAGTTCTTC. Translated, it gives CASSLLRGTGVSEQFF.

This chain uses TRBV4-1 with TRBJ2-7, with TRBD2 matching over 7 bases. The germline gives CDR1 MGHRA, CDR2 YSYEKL. V dropped 4 bases and J dropped 2; count of bases not matched to a gene: 5. This CDR3 is 14 amino acids long. CDR3 residues: CASSRPGGTYEQYF. CDR3 DNA sequence: TGCGCCAGCAGCCGTCCGGGGGGAACCTACGAGCAGTACTTC.

The CDR3 loop reads CASSLDTNYGYTF. The DNA of the CDR3 is TGTGCCAGCAGCTTAGACACTAACTATGGCTACACCTTC. This chain joins TRBV7-8 and TRBJ1-2; D is undetermined. Trimming took off 1 base at V and 0 bases at J, with 3 bases between the two ends. The CDR3 extends over 13 amino acids. Per germline, CDR1 SGHVS and CDR2 FQNEAQ.

The chain is built from TRBV19 and TRBJ1-5; no definite D call. Trimming removed 3 bases from V and 0 bases from J, with 15 bases in between. The CDR3 is 17 residues long. Germline CDR1 reads LNHDA; CDR2 reads SQIVND (reference sequence). The CDR3 coding sequence is TGTGCCAGTAGTATCTCTGGCAAGGACTATAGCAATCAGCCCCAGCATTTT. Residues: CASSISGKDYSNQPQHF.

V usage is TRBV29-1 and J usage is TRBJ1-4; 7 nucleotides line up with TRBD1. Germline lookup yields CDR1 SQVTM and CDR2 ANQGSEA. Trimming removed 6 bases from V and 4 bases from J; junction bases left unmatched: 5. CDR3 length: 13 residues. CDR3 loop: CSVRDSYNEKLFF. In DNA, the CDR3 is TGCAGCGTACGGGACAGCTATAATGAAAAACTGTTTTTT.

The chain is built from TRBV11-2 and TRBJ1-1, with D possibly being TRBD1 (6 bases). CDR1 is SGHAT, CDR2 FQNNGV, per germline. V lost 5 bases, J lost 0 bases, and 13 bases lay in between. The CDR3 runs to 15 residues. DNA for the CDR3: TGTGCCAGCAGCCCAGGACAGTTCATGAACACTGAAGCTTTCTTT. This codes for CASSPGQFMNTEAFF.

This chain uses TRBV2 with TRBJ2-1, with 12 positions matching TRBD2. Per germline, CDR1 SNHLY and CDR2 FYNNEI. This CDR3 region has 14 residues. Trimming cost V 6 bases and J 9 bases; bases outside gene matches: 6. The CDR3 loop is CASRASGGAFEQFF. CDR3 DNA: TGTGCCAGCAGGGCTAGCGGGGGGGCCTTTGAGCAGTTCTTC.

The chain uses TRBV5-1 and TRBJ2-7; 7 bases map to TRBD2. The CDR3 loop spans 15 amino acids. Germline CDR1 is SGHRS and CDR2 is YFSETQ. The ends lost 5 bases at V and 4 bases at J; junction bases unmatched: 12. CDR3 coding DNA: TGCGCCAGCAGGCAGGGAGGGGATACGAGGTACGAGCAGTACTTC. It yields the protein CASRQGGDTRYEQYF.

The chain links TRBV6-5 to TRBJ2-2; 8 bases fit TRBD1. Germline assignment: CDR1 MNHEY and CDR2 SVGAGI. With 6 bases clipped from V and 4 bases from J, the junction kept 4 bases outside the gene matches. The CDR3 length is 14 residues. The CDR3 region has the DNA TGTGCCAGCAGAGAGACAGGGGTCACCGGGGAGCTGTTTTTT. Residues: CASRETGVTGELFF.

This clone has a single count. The V and J genes are TRBV5-1 and TRBJ1-2, with D uncertain. Per germline, CDR1 SGHRS and CDR2 YFSETQ. V was shortened by 0 bases and J by 1 base, with 7 bases between the two germline ends. This CDR3 is built from 14 residues. The CDR3 is CASSLAINNYGYTF. The CDR3 nucleotides read TGCGCCAGCAGCTTGGCTATAAATAACTATGGCTACACCTTC. Supplemented by reference TRBV5-1 and TRBJ1-2, the full variable domain reads KAGVTQTPRYLIKTRGQQVTLSCSPISGHRSVSWYQQTPGQGLQFLFEYFSETQRNKGNFPGRFSGRQFSNSRSEMNVSTLELGDSALYLCASSLAINNYGYTFGSGTRLTVV.

This sequence joins TRBV19 and TRBJ2-2; 7 bases match TRBD1. Losses at the gene ends were 4 bases for V and 0 bases for J; bases not matched to a gene: 5. CDR3 size: 16 residues. Germline assignment: CDR1 LNHDA and CDR2 SQIVND (reference sequence). CDR3 bases: TGTGCCAGTAGTACCGAGACAGGGCCGAACACCGGGGAGCTGTTTTTT. The encoded protein is CASSTETGPNTGELFF.

V and J are TRBV6-5 and TRBJ2-2; 9 nucleotides match TRBD1. J was trimmed by 4 bases and V by 2 bases; bases with no gene match: 2. In germline, CDR1 is MNHEY, CDR2 SVGAGI. This CDR3 is 15 amino acids long. CDR3 in DNA: TGTGCCAGCAGTTACGGACAGGGGCCCACCGGGGAGCTGTTTTTT. This gives the protein CASSYGQGPTGELFF.

The genes are TRBV11-3 and TRBJ1-1; D remains ambiguous. CDR3 length equals 11 residues. V lost 7 bases to trimming and J lost 3 bases, with 6 bases between them. CDR1 and CDR2 from the germline V gene are SGHNT and YENEEA. The CDR3 sequence: CASIGDTEAFF. The CDR3 DNA is TGTGCCAGCATTGGAGACACTGAAGCTTTCTTT.

The chain is built from TRBV5-1 and TRBJ2-7, with a weak D call TRBD1 (6 bases). The CDR3 has 15 residues. The V end was cut by 0 bases, the J end by 6 bases, with 16 bases between. CDR1 is SGHRS and CDR2 is YFSETQ in the germline V gene. The CDR3 bases are TGCGCCAGCAGCTTGGCCGTAGGGGGTTGGAGCGAGCAGTACTTC. It yields the protein CASSLAVGGWSEQYF.

This clone was observed once. The chain has TRBV28 and TRBJ1-5, with D tentatively TRBD1 (6 bases). CDR1 is MDHEN, CDR2 SYDVKM, per germline. V was shortened by 8 bases and J by 2 bases, with 13 bases between the two germline ends. CDR3 length: 14 residues. CDR3 residues: CASVQGEGNQPQHF. The CDR3, as DNA: TGTGCCAGCGTACAGGGTGAGGGCAATCAGCCCCAGCATTTT.

This chain joins TRBV12-5 and TRBJ2-7; D possibly corresponds to TRBD1 (7 bases). Germline CDR1 LGHNT, CDR2 FRNRAP. V was pared by 6 bases and J by 4 bases, with 16 bases between. CDR3 length: 14 residues. CDR3 DNA sequence: TGTGCTAGTGGGGCGGGACAGAATAGGTACGAGCAGTACTTC. As protein: CASGAGQNRYEQYF.

This chain links TRBV5-1 with TRBJ2-1; 7 positions agree with TRBD2. The junction had 11 bases not matched to a gene; V was cut back by 4 bases and J by 1 base. The CDR3 loop spans 17 amino acids. Germline loops: CDR1 SGHRS, CDR2 YFSETQ. The CDR3 coding sequence is TGCGCCAGCAGCCTTTCTAGCGGTAACCGTTCCTACAATGAGCAGTTCTTC. Its translation: CASSLSSGNRSYNEQFF.

This clone was observed a handful of times. The CDR3 nucleotides read TGTGCCAGCAGTGAAACAGGGCTGTATAATGAAAAACTGTTTTTT. Protein: CASSETGLYNEKLFF. The chain couples TRBV6-1 to TRBJ1-4, with D maybe TRBD1 (6 bases). Trimming left V 2 bases short and J 4 bases short, with 11 bases between. The CDR3 covers 15 residues. In germline, CDR1 is MNHNS, CDR2 SASEGT.